Listed below are T cell receptor beta chains from one sample, sequenced in a study of blood T cell repertoires in COVID-19. The method was immunoSEQ multiplex PCR; TCRdb's version includes in-frame clones alone and lacks a portion of them. The sample has some 240,000 clones, around 90% seen once. Sequencing was performed on peripheral blood. The receptors come from a man aged 55 to 70 who had recovered from COVID-19. CDR3s include the opening cysteine and the closing phenylalanine or tryptophan. The D gene is left open where the match is weak. Clone size is not always given. Where it is, it says once, few, many or a class for expanded clones.

J: TRBJ1-2; size: .; V: TRBV27; D: .; DNA: TGTGCCAGCAGTCCCGGGACAAATGGCTACACCTTC; CDR3: CASSPGTNGYTF
J: TRBJ2-3; size: .; V: TRBV27; D: TRBD2; DNA: TGTGCCAGCAGTTCAAGACTAGCGGAGCCCACAGATACGCAGTATTTT; CDR3: CASSSRLAEPTDTQYF
J: TRBJ1-3; size: .; V: TRBV4-2; D: .; DNA: TGTGCCAGCAGCCAAGATTGGGTGGACATCTCTGGAAACACCATATATTTT; CDR3: CASSQDWVDISGNTIYF
J: TRBJ1-4; size: .; V: TRBV30; D: .; DNA: TGTGCCTGGAGTGTAAAAGGGGTCCGGACAGCAGAAAAACTGTTTTTT; CDR3: CAWSVKGVRTAEKLFF
J: TRBJ2-5; size: .; V: TRBV18; D: .; DNA: TGTGCCAGCTCACCAGCCCAGCAAGAGACCCAGTACTTC; CDR3: CASSPAQQETQYF
J: TRBJ1-4; size: .; V: TRBV18; D: .; DNA: TGTGCCAGCTCACCCCAAGGACAGACTAATGAAAAACTGTTTTTT; CDR3: CASSPQGQTNEKLFF
J: TRBJ1-4; size: .; V: TRBV9; D: TRBD1; DNA: TGTGCCAGCAGCGGGGACAGGGGGCTTGGGGAAAAACTGTTTTTT; CDR3: CASSGDRGLGEKLFF
J: TRBJ2-1; size: .; V: TRBV5-4; D: TRBD1; DNA: TGTGCCAGCAGTTCCGGGACAGAGATTTACAATGAGCAGTTCTTC; CDR3: CASSSGTEIYNEQFF
J: TRBJ2-7; size: .; V: TRBV19; D: .; DNA: TGTGCCAGTAGTATATTCGCCAGCGCCCCCTACGAGCAGTACTTC; CDR3: CASSIFASAPYEQYF
J: TRBJ1-5; size: .; V: TRBV7-6; D: .; DNA: TGTGCCAGCAGCTCGACAGGAGGTGGTCAGCCCCAGCATTTT; CDR3: CASSSTGGGQPQHF
J: TRBJ2-7; size: .; V: TRBV3-1/TRBV3-2; D: .; DNA: TGTGCCAGCAGGGCGGACTATTCCCACGAGCAGTACTTC; CDR3: CASRADYSHEQYF
J: TRBJ2-7; size: .; V: TRBV3-1/TRBV3-2; D: .; DNA: TGTGCCAGCAGCCAACGCCGGGCAGCCACCACGGGGGAGCAGTACTTC; CDR3: CASSQRRAATTGEQYF
J: TRBJ2-1; size: few; V: TRBV9; D: TRBD2; DNA: TGTGCCAGCAGCGTTAGCGGGAGGGCCTCCTACAATGAGCAGTTCTTC; CDR3: CASSVSGRASYNEQFF
J: TRBJ2-7; size: .; V: TRBV4-1; D: TRBD2; DNA: TGCGCCAGCAGCCAAGAGTCAGCGGGAGGAAACTACGAGCAGTACTTC; CDR3: CASSQESAGGNYEQYF
J: TRBJ1-1; size: .; V: TRBV6-5; D: .; DNA: TGTGCCAGCAGTCGAGAGAGGGTGAACACTGAAGCTTTCTTT; CDR3: CASSRERVNTEAFF
J: TRBJ2-7; size: .; V: TRBV5-1; D: TRBD1; DNA: TGCGCCAGCAGCTTGGAGGGACAGGGACGAACCTACGAGCAGTACTTC; CDR3: CASSLEGQGRTYEQYF
J: TRBJ1-1; size: .; V: TRBV6-2/TRBV6-3; D: .; DNA: TGTGCCAGCCGCCCTACGGCCCTCAGGGGCACTGAAGCTTTCTTT; CDR3: CASRPTALRGTEAFF
J: TRBJ2-2; size: .; V: TRBV3-1/TRBV3-2; D: .; DNA: TGTGCCAGCAGCCCCTCAGGGCGCCCGAGCACCGGGGAGCTGTTTTTT; CDR3: CASSPSGRPSTGELFF
J: TRBJ2-1; size: .; V: TRBV12-3/TRBV12-4; D: .; DNA: TGTGCCAGCAGTAGCGGAGCCTACAATGAGCAGTTCTTC; CDR3: CASSSGAYNEQFF
J: TRBJ2-7; size: once; V: TRBV30; D: TRBD1; DNA: TGTGCCTGGGAGCCTGGGACAGGGCGGAACGAGCAGTACTTC; CDR3: CAWEPGTGRNEQYF
J: TRBJ2-5; size: .; V: TRBV15; D: .; DNA: TGTGCCACCAGCAAACCAGGAGAGACCCAGTACTTC; CDR3: CATSKPGETQYF
J: TRBJ2-7; size: .; V: TRBV7-2; D: TRBD2; DNA: TGTGCCAGCAGCTGGGGACTAGCGGGAGGGAGCGAGCAGTACTTC; CDR3: CASSWGLAGGSEQYF
J: TRBJ2-7; size: .; V: TRBV2; D: .; DNA: TGTGCCAGCAGTAATCAGGGTTTAGTGTACGAGCAGTACTTC; CDR3: CASSNQGLVYEQYF
J: TRBJ2-1; size: .; V: TRBV5-1; D: TRBD2; DNA: TGCGCCAGCAGTTTGGGGAGGGCAGATCTCAATGAGCAGTTCTTC; CDR3: CASSLGRADLNEQFF
J: TRBJ2-1; size: .; V: TRBV9; D: .; DNA: TGTGCCAGCAGCGTCTTCGCGAGCTCCTACAATGAGCAGTTCTTC; CDR3: CASSVFASSYNEQFF
J: TRBJ2-7; size: .; V: TRBV9; D: .; DNA: TGTGCCAGCAGCGTAGCCACACACTCCTACGAGCAGTACTTC; CDR3: CASSVATHSYEQYF
J: TRBJ1-6; size: .; V: TRBV11-2; D: TRBD1; DNA: TGTGCCAGCAGCACGGGACAGCCCGTCTTCCACTTT; CDR3: CASSTGQPVFHF
J: TRBJ2-5; size: .; V: TRBV2; D: TRBD1; DNA: TGTGCCAGCAGTAGGGACAGGGAGACCCAGTACTTC; CDR3: CASSRDRETQYF
J: TRBJ2-3; size: .; V: TRBV7-9; D: TRBD1; DNA: TGTGCCAGCAGCTGGGGGACAGCCTCTAGCACAGATACGCAGTATTTT; CDR3: CASSWGTASSTDTQYF
J: TRBJ1-1; size: .; V: TRBV12-3/TRBV12-4; D: .; DNA: TGTGCCAGCAGTTTAGCGCAGGGCAGGGCAGCTTTCTTT; CDR3: CASSLAQGRAAFF
J: TRBJ2-1; size: .; V: TRBV6-5; D: .; DNA: TGTGCCAGCAGTTTAACAGGCTACAATGAGCAGTTCTTC; CDR3: CASSLTGYNEQFF
J: TRBJ2-7; size: .; V: TRBV29-1; D: .; DNA: TGCAGCGTTGAAGGGGCTACCTACGAGCAGTACTTC; CDR3: CSVEGATYEQYF
J: TRBJ2-1; size: .; V: TRBV30; D: .; DNA: TGTGCCTGGAGTGGAAGTCTGGAGGGAACTGAGCAGTTCTTC; CDR3: CAWSGSLEGTEQFF
J: TRBJ2-2; size: .; V: TRBV6-1; D: TRBD1; DNA: TGTGCCAGCAGTGGGGGACAGGGGGCGAACACCGGGGAGCTGTTTTTT; CDR3: CASSGGQGANTGELFF
J: TRBJ1-4; size: once; V: TRBV5-1; D: .; DNA: TGCGCCAGCACACCGACAGGTACCTCAACTAATGAAAAACTGTTTTTT; CDR3: CASTPTGTSTNEKLFF
J: TRBJ1-1; size: .; V: TRBV11-2; D: .; DNA: TGTGCCAGCAGCTCGACAGGAGGAGAAGCTTTCTTT; CDR3: CASSSTGGEAFF
J: TRBJ2-3; size: .; V: TRBV19; D: .; DNA: TGTGCCAGTAGCCTTACAGCACCTAGCACAGATACGCAGTATTTT; CDR3: CASSLTAPSTDTQYF
J: TRBJ2-7; size: .; V: TRBV5-1; D: TRBD2; DNA: TGCGCCAGCAGCTTGGGAGCGGGAGGGCGGGACGAGCAGTACTTC; CDR3: CASSLGAGGRDEQYF
J: TRBJ2-2; size: .; V: TRBV7-9; D: .; DNA: TGTGCCAGCAGCTACATTAAGGGGGAGCTGTTTTTT; CDR3: CASSYIKGELFF
J: TRBJ1-3; size: .; V: TRBV6-5; D: TRBD1; DNA: TGTGCCAGCAGCTTCCGGGACAGGGGCAACACCATATATTTT; CDR3: CASSFRDRGNTIYF
J: TRBJ2-1; size: .; V: TRBV3-1/TRBV3-2; D: TRBD2; DNA: TGTGCCAGCAGCCAGACTAGCGGGAGGGCCGGGAATGAGCAGTTCTTC; CDR3: CASSQTSGRAGNEQFF
J: TRBJ2-3; size: .; V: TRBV7-3; D: .; DNA: TGTGCCAGCAGCTCCCTACTAGCTACCCTGGTGTATTTT; CDR3: CASSSLLATLVYF
J: TRBJ1-1; size: .; V: TRBV5-1; D: TRBD1; DNA: TGCGCCAGCAGCTTCAATGGACAGGGGGACACTGAAGCTTTCTTT; CDR3: CASSFNGQGDTEAFF